This T cell receptor beta chain was identified during a study of T cells in women clearing cervical HPV infection listed by TCRdb under 2018. Notes on the research overall: The cases were around 23 women with histologically confirmed HPV16-related CIN3 or worse, and 2 of those women had invasive cancers. The approximately 26 controls were women who cleared a single incident HPV16 infection within 12 months without developing precancer or cancer. Case blood was taken at the visit when the lesion was first identified, whereas control blood was taken when infection was no longer detected. Among cases, blood sampling came a median of almost 150 days after lesion detection, with an interquartile range of about 80 to 220 days. HLA typing was available for only a few women, so HLA type could not be excluded as a confounder. Nested within Costa Rica's Guanacaste HPV Natural History Study, an exploratory proof-of-principle case-control study compared TCR repertoires across cervical HPV16 outcomes. Cases and controls were matched on year of sample collection and on age within five years. A median age of approximately 32 years was observed in cases versus more than 37 in controls, and no significant differences in baseline characteristics were found. The parent cohort enrolled around 9,800 women aged 18 or older in Guanacaste, Costa Rica, during about 1992 to 1995 and followed them for more than 6 years. Five blinded duplicates per group were added as quality controls, giving about 60 samples: some 50 participants and 10 replicates. The research as a whole found: TCR repertoire richness was significantly higher in CIN3+ cases than in controls across sequencing depths, while evenness did not differ. Whether associations preceded infection or resulted from infection could not be shown with the cross-sectional design, and effector/memory subsets and HPV-specific T cells were not isolated. TRBV6-7 relative abundance was lower in cases than in controls (around 0.11% versus 0.15%; Bonferroni P = 0.0008). Because the number of T cells per sample was unknown, the richness differences could reflect varying T-cell content rather than repertoire biology. Cases were distinguished from controls with an estimated AUC of 0.7 to 0.85 by random forest classifiers combining richness and V gene abundances.

TCR beta CDR3 regions were amplified by multiplex PCR using the immunoSEQ assay from an average of roughly 1,200 ng genomic DNA per sample. The assay corrected primer bias using a complete synthetic TCR repertoire to establish an amplification baseline. The amplicons were sequenced using the Illumina platform. The study's processing was this. Error correction of the sequences involved clustering with frequency ratios plus a modified nearest-neighbor algorithm, after which the sequences were analyzed in the immunoSEQ Analyzer using IMGT gene definitions. At each rarefaction depth, TCR richness and evenness were averaged across 20 rarefaction repeats, and any sample with fewer sequences than the depth was left out. V, D and J gene relative abundances were compared between groups with Wilcoxon rank sum tests, applying FDR correction. In the blinded duplicates, the intraclass correlation was nearly 96% for TCR richness and averaged 76.4% across 66 gene segments. The table comes from immuneACCESS by way of TCRdb, which keeps in-frame sequences with V and J called. Part of the clones is missing from these tables; in studies checked, under half for an unresolved V gene and the rest for unknown reasons. V and J calls and clone size are as listed in that table; D and trimming were resolved from the DNA. The sample table holds some 40,000 clones. The biggest ten clones account for roughly 6% of the sample.

Every participant had a single incident cervical HPV16 infection, and prevalent HPV16 infections were excluded. Cervical HPV DNA was detected by MY09/MY11 PCR, and genotyping was performed by dot-blot hybridization. Around 14 mL of heparinized blood was centrifuged, after which the buffy coat was aliquoted, frozen at -30 degrees C, and then stored at -80 degrees C. QIAGEN kits were used to extract genomic DNA from the buffy coat specimens. To note about this clone: Its antigen is still unknown. The CDR3 is cut off 3 residues early in the read; its end comes from the germline J gene.

Based on the germline V gene, the CDR1 and CDR2 sequences are KGHSH and LQKENI. V sheds 2 bases and J sheds 1 base, leaving 11 bases between their ends. The CDR3 runs 16 amino acids, cysteine and phenylalanine included. The DNA has 39 bases, all within the CDR3, and is read from base 1. The TCR was taken from a woman between 18 and 75 years old with a cervical HPV16 infection that either progressed to CIN3+ or cleared (not recorded which). This receptor chain uses TRBV18 and TRBJ2-2; possibly the D gene is TRBD2, per 5 matching bases. The sequencing sample was made of blood buffy coat. Incomplete CDR3 DNA: TGTGCCAGCTCACCAAGGCTAGCCCTGAACACCGGGGAG. This yields the protein CASSPRLALNTGE. The whole CDR3 sequence reads CASSPRLALNTGELFF.